The 25 T cell receptor beta chains below all came from one sample that was sequenced in a study of cytomegalovirus exposure and HLA in healthy donors. The PCR was carried out with 60 Vbeta primers and 13 Jbeta primers. TCRdb's copy holds only in-frame clones and misses some; the assay was immunoSEQ multiplex PCR. The table shows around 91,000 clones, with around 80% occurring only once. Sequenced sample: PBMCs. The source of these receptors is a male donor in good health and CMV-seropositive.

This chain joins TRBV5-4 and TRBJ2-7; TRBD2 agrees at 10 bases. Trimming at V came to 0 bases and at J to 2 bases, leaving 8 bases not matched to a gene. Per germline, CDR1 SGHNT and CDR2 YYREEE (reference sequence). The CDR3 has 17 residues. Here the CDR3 reads CASSLVGSGRAAYEQYF. The CDR3 coding sequence is TGTGCCAGCAGCTTGGTAGGGAGCGGGAGGGCTGCCTACGAGCAGTACTTC.

This chain links TRBV5-4 with TRBJ1-2, with 7 positions matching TRBD1. J gave up 2 bases and V 2 bases, and 3 bases lay outside the gene matches. The CDR3 totals 14 residues. Germline-derived CDR1 and CDR2 are SGHNT and YYREEE (reference sequence). CDR3 amino acids: CASSFSTGNYGYTF. In DNA form, the CDR3 reads TGTGCCAGCAGCTTCTCGACAGGGAACTATGGCTACACCTTC.

The V gene is TRBV5-1, the J gene TRBJ2-6; D ambiguous. Germline assignment: CDR1 SGHRS and CDR2 YFSETQ. This CDR3 is built from 15 residues. Trimming took 4 bases from V and 1 from J, leaving 9 bases between them. The CDR3 protein is CASSKAESGANVLTF. The CDR3 nucleotides are TGCGCCAGCAGCAAGGCGGAGTCTGGGGCCAACGTCCTGACTTTC.

This sequence joins TRBV5-1 and TRBJ2-3, with 8 positions matching TRBD2. Germline lookup yields CDR1 SGHRS and CDR2 YFSETQ. V lost 2 bases and J lost 4; bases outside the gene matches: 0. The CDR3 is made up of 13 amino acids. CDR3 coding DNA: TGCGCCAGCAGCTTAGCGGGGGCAGATACGCAGTATTTT. Its translation is CASSLAGADTQYF.

This chain uses TRBV14 with TRBJ2-1, with 8 bases matching TRBD2. After removal of 2 bases from V and 2 bases from J, the junction contained 17 bases not matched to a gene. This CDR3 spans 20 amino acids. Germline V gives CDR1 SGHDN, CDR2 FVKESK. CDR3 region: CASSQWSGSLLTAPYNEQFF. The CDR3 DNA reads as TGTGCCAGCAGCCAATGGAGCGGGAGTCTTTTAACGGCTCCCTACAATGAGCAGTTCTTC.

V and J are TRBV4-1 and TRBJ2-7, with 8 bases lining up with TRBD1. Per germline, CDR1 MGHRA and CDR2 YSYEKL. The V gene end was trimmed by 1 base and the J gene end by 0 bases; junction bases not matched to a gene: 8. CDR3 size: 17 residues. CDR3 residues: CASSQGETGDISYEQYF. CDR3 in DNA: TGCGCCAGCAGCCAAGGAGAGACAGGGGACATCTCCTACGAGCAGTACTTC.

The chain employs TRBV7-8 and TRBJ2-1; 13 bases are a match to TRBD2. V was clipped by 5 bases and J by 8 bases; unmatched bases: 9. The CDR3 sequence is 16 residues long. Germline values: CDR1 SGHVS, CDR2 FQNEAQ. This CDR3 is CASSERTSGSVDEQFF. CDR3 in DNA: TGTGCCAGCAGCGAAAGGACTAGCGGGAGTGTGGATGAGCAGTTCTTC.

V is TRBV5-4 and J is TRBJ2-1, with TRBD2 identical over 10 bases. Germline values: CDR1 SGHNT, CDR2 YYREEE (reference sequence). The CDR3 extends over 15 amino acids. The ends lost 3 bases at V and 7 bases at J; junction bases unmatched: 7. CDR3 in amino acids: CASSWGASGSNEQFF. CDR3 DNA sequence: TGTGCCAGCAGCTGGGGGGCTAGCGGGAGTAATGAGCAGTTCTTC.

The rearrangement uses TRBV4-1 and TRBJ2-3; D is unclear. Germline V gene sequence: CDR1 MGHRA, CDR2 YSYEKL. Trimming removed 2 bases from V and 4 bases from J, with 7 bases in between. The CDR3 runs 13 residues. The CDR3 protein is CASSQYQADTQYF. CDR3 nucleotides: TGCGCCAGCAGCCAATACCAGGCAGATACGCAGTATTTT.

This clone has at least ten counts. V usage is TRBV7-9 and J usage is TRBJ2-1; 9 bases are shared with TRBD2. The V segment lost 2 bases and the J segment 6 bases; nucleotides outside the gene matches: 11. The germline CDR1 and CDR2 sequences are SEHNR and FQNEAQ (reference sequence). The CDR3 has 17 residues. The CDR3 sequence is CASSLLQSGRWGNEQFF. CDR3 coding DNA: TGTGCCAGCAGCTTACTCCAAAGCGGGAGGTGGGGCAATGAGCAGTTCTTC.

The chain combines TRBV5-1 with TRBJ2-7, with D possibly matching TRBD2 (6 bases). Between the trimmed V and J ends, which lost 6 bases and 5 bases, there was a span of 21 bases. The CDR3 is 15 residues long. Per germline, CDR1 SGHRS and CDR2 YFSETQ. CDR3: CASTSAGYSGDEQYF. The CDR3 bases are TGCGCCAGCACGTCGGCGGGATACTCTGGGGACGAGCAGTACTTC.

This clone was detected only once. The rearrangement joins TRBV7-7 to TRBJ2-5; D remains ambiguous. Germline values: CDR1 SSHAT, CDR2 FNYEAQ (reference sequence). Trimming pared 5 bases from V and 2 bases from J, leaving 9 bases between. CDR3 length equals 13 residues. This CDR3 reads CASSPSEQETQYF. CDR3 DNA: TGTGCCAGCAGCCCCTCGGAGCAAGAGACCCAGTACTTC. Full variable domain (outside the CDR3, taken from reference TRBV7-7 and TRBJ2-5): GAGVSQSPRYKVTKRGQDVTLRCDPISSHATLYWYQQALGQGPEFLTYFNYEAQPDKSGLPSDRFSAERPEGSISTLTIQRTEQRDSAMYRCASSPSEQETQYFGPGTRLLVL.

The V and J genes are TRBV7-6 and TRBJ2-5; TRBD1 is a possible D gene (5 bases). Per the germline V gene, CDR1 is SGHVS and CDR2 is FNYEAQ. The CDR3 extends over 14 amino acids. Trimming stripped 5 bases from V and 6 bases from J, with 16 bases between. In DNA form, the CDR3 reads TGTGCCAGCAGCCTTAAAGACAGAGGAAAGACCCAGTACTTC. Translating gives CASSLKDRGKTQYF.

This clone was found once. The chain recombines TRBV19 with TRBJ2-4; no clear D gene. Germline lookup yields CDR1 LNHDA and CDR2 SQIVND (reference sequence). The length of the CDR3 is 13 residues. Trimming cost V 10 bases and J 8 bases, with 18 bases left between them. DNA of the CDR3: TGTGCCACTAAAGCCCTCCGGCAGGACATTCAGTACTTC. Translated: CATKALRQDIQYF. The whole variable domain, filled in from reference TRBV19 and TRBJ2-4, reads DGGITQSPKYLFRKEGQNVTLSCEQNLNHDAMYWYRQDPGQGLRLIYYSQIVNDFQKGDIAEGYSVSREKKESFPLTVTSAQKNPTAFYLCATKALRQDIQYFGAGTRLSVL.

This chain uses TRBV7-6 with TRBJ1-2, with TRBD1 identical over 11 bases. CDR1 SGHVS and CDR2 FNYEAQ come from the germline V gene. This CDR3 has 18 residues. J lost 0 bases, V lost 3 bases, and 9 bases had no gene match. CDR3 DNA sequence: TGTGCCAGCAGCTTTGGACAGGGGGCAAACCCTACTAACTATGGCTACACCTTC. This sequence encodes CASSFGQGANPTNYGYTF.

This clone appeared a few times. The chain carries TRBV7-3 and TRBJ2-6; 8 bases are shared with TRBD1. CDR1 and CDR2 from the germline V gene are SGHTA and FQGTGA. V lost 5 bases and J lost 0; bases outside the gene matches: 3. The CDR3 contains 16 residues. CDR3 amino acids: CASSRTGTSGANVLTF. CDR3 in DNA: TGTGCCAGCAGCCGGACAGGGACCTCTGGGGCCAACGTCCTGACTTTC.

In this sample, this clone turned up a few times. The chain recombines TRBV27 with TRBJ1-5; 7 positions agree with TRBD1. J gave up 4 bases and V 6 bases, and 9 bases lay outside the gene matches. Germline V gene sequence: CDR1 MNHEY, CDR2 SMNVEV (reference sequence). The CDR3 covers 15 residues. The CDR3 loop reads CASSSIPGGNQPQHF. The CDR3, as DNA: TGTGCCAGCAGCTCCATCCCAGGGGGGAATCAGCCCCAGCATTTT.

This clone has just one count. V gene TRBV27 combines with J gene TRBJ2-5; possibly TRBD1 for D (6 bases). Germline CDR1 is MNHEY and CDR2 is SMNVEV (reference sequence). This CDR3 is 14 amino acids long. Trimming removed 4 bases at V and 5 bases at J, with 14 bases between. CDR3 amino acids: CASSSRGRWETQYF. In nucleotides, the CDR3 is TGTGCCAGCAGTTCCAGGGGACGTTGGGAGACCCAGTACTTC.

This clone was recorded a few times. This sequence joins TRBV28 and TRBJ1-5; 7 bases are shared with TRBD1. V shed 5 bases, J shed 3 bases, and the junction held 4 bases outside the gene matches. CDR1 and CDR2 from the germline V gene are MDHEN and SYDVKM. The CDR3 runs to 14 residues. The CDR3 protein is CASSRQGPNQPQHF. Here the CDR3 DNA reads TGTGCCAGCAGTAGACAGGGCCCCAATCAGCCCCAGCATTTT.

Worth noting for this clone: This sample also contains other DNA sequences that code for the same CDR3. J is TRBJ1-5 and V is TRBV6-1; 8 nucleotides align to TRBD1. Trimming took 2 bases from V and 1 from J; bases not matched to a gene: 1. The CDR3 is 15 residues long. The germline V gene encodes CDR1 MNHNS and CDR2 SASEGT. CDR3 coding DNA: TGTGCCAGCAGTGAAAGGACAGGGAGCAATCAGCCCCAGCATTTT. Its translation is CASSERTGSNQPQHF.

This clone was seen a single time. The chain links TRBV28 to TRBJ2-1; 8 bases are shared with TRBD2. The V segment lost 5 bases and the J segment 5 bases; nucleotides outside the gene matches: 8. The CDR3 covers 15 residues. Per germline, CDR1 MDHEN and CDR2 SYDVKM. CDR3 region: CASSTIAGLDNEQFF. CDR3 nucleotides: TGTGCCAGCAGTACAATAGCGGGGTTAGACAATGAGCAGTTCTTC.

The CDR3 reads CASTTPPGNSYEQYF. CDR3 DNA: TGTGCCAGCACAACACCACCGGGTAACTCCTACGAGCAGTACTTC. The chain employs TRBV28 and TRBJ2-7; D gene unclear. CDR1 is MDHEN and CDR2 is SYDVKM in the germline V gene. The CDR3 consists of 15 residues. Trimming removed 7 bases at V and 0 bases at J, with 16 bases between.

The V gene is TRBV5-1, the J gene TRBJ2-5; the match to TRBD2 covers 8 bases. Germline CDR1 SGHRS, CDR2 YFSETQ. The CDR3 contains 14 residues. After removal of 2 bases from V and 4 bases from J, the junction contained 4 bases not matched to a gene. The CDR3 region is CASSLGGGSETQYF. The CDR3 nucleotides are TGCGCCAGCAGCTTAGGCGGGGGGTCAGAGACCCAGTACTTC.

CDR3 nucleotide sequence: TGTGCCAGCAGGCCGGGACAGGGAGGCTACGAGCAGTACTTC. Its protein is CASRPGQGGYEQYF. V and J are TRBV6-5 and TRBJ2-7; 9 positions agree with TRBD1. This CDR3 is built from 14 residues. V was pared by 6 bases and J by 3 bases, with 6 bases of the junction left unmatched. Germline CDR1 is MNHEY and CDR2 is SVGAGI.

The rearrangement uses TRBV28 and TRBJ1-1; 8 bases map to TRBD1. V lost 2 bases and J lost 6; bases outside the gene matches: 2. CDR3 length: 13 amino acids. Germline CDR1 is MDHEN and CDR2 is SYDVKM. The CDR3 bases are TGTGCCAGCAGTTTAATACAGGGGGCTGAAGCTTTCTTT. It translates to CASSLIQGAEAFF.